Shown below are 2 T cell receptor beta chains from a single sample sequenced in a study of molecular identifiers for immune sequencing clone quantification. TCRdb recomputed calls from the PCR reads with MiXCR, one row per CDR3 protein. Altogether around 470,000 distinct CDR3 sequences are present, under 30% being singletons, with the ten largest covering just over 0.75%. Material for sequencing was naive CD8+ T cells from blood, with Jurkat cell RNA spiked in. Subset denoted: FACS-sorted CD8+CD4-CCR7+CD45RA+ naive T cells. These receptors were collected from a human donor in good health. Some libraries in this study had Jurkat cell RNA spiked in.

This clonotype has only a few counts. The chain is built from TRBV27 and TRBJ2-7; D remains ambiguous. Deletions cut 6 bases from V and 3 bases from J, with 12 bases between. There are 13 residues in the CDR3. CDR1 and CDR2 from the germline V gene are MNHEY and SMNVEV (reference sequence). The CDR3 DNA follows: TGTGCCAGCAGCAGGACGGCAGTCTACGAGCAGTACTTC. It codes for CASSRTAVYEQYF.

This clonotype was counted ten times or more. The V gene is TRBV20-1, the J gene TRBJ1-1; the D gene is possibly TRBD1 (5 bases). The germline CDR1 and CDR2 sequences are DFQATT and SNEGSKA (reference sequence). This CDR3 is 16 amino acids long. Trimming took off 0 bases at V and 0 bases at J, with 14 bases between the two ends. The CDR3 coding sequence is TGCAGTGCTAGAGATCATTCGGGCAGGGTGAACACTGAAGCTTTCTTT. This translates into CSARDHSGRVNTEAFF.